These 4 T cell receptor beta chains were sequenced from one sample in a study of tumor-infiltrating lymphocytes in oesophageal squamous cell carcinoma. From the PCR reads, TCRdb called clonotypes with MiXCR, one entry per CDR3 protein. The sample gives approximately 15,000 distinct CDR3 sequences, around 48% of which show up once; around 20% is in the top ten. The specimen was esophageal tumor tissue. All receptors come from a male donor with esophageal squamous cell carcinoma.

V is TRBV6-6 and J is TRBJ1-1, with D perhaps TRBD1 (5 bases). Trimming pared 2 bases from V and 0 bases from J, leaving 16 bases between. The CDR3 has 17 residues. Germline loops: CDR1 MNHNY, CDR2 SVGAGI (reference sequence). For the CDR3, the DNA is TGTGCCAGCAGTTACAAAGGTTGGGGGACCCTGAACACTGAAGCTTTCTTT. It is translated as CASSYKGWGTLNTEAFF.

This clonotype occurred a few times. The chain links TRBV7-9 to TRBJ2-1, with 7 positions matching TRBD1. The J call may not be correct, given that the DNA end is closer to TRBJ2-5. CDR3 length: 15 amino acids. Per the germline V gene, CDR1 is SEHNR and CDR2 is FQNEAQ (reference sequence). The CDR3 region is CASSGPGQRTGTQYF. CDR3 in DNA: TGTGCCAGCAGCGGCCCGGGACAGCGGACGGGGACCCAGTACTTC.

This clonotype was counted only a few times. The chain employs TRBV7-6 and TRBJ2-5; D is unresolved. The CDR3 is made up of 11 amino acids. V was cut by 5 bases and J by 11 bases, with 12 bases left in between. The germline gives CDR1 SGHVS, CDR2 FNYEAQ. The CDR3 sequence is CASSHSNEQYF. Here the CDR3 DNA reads TGTGCCAGCAGCCATAGCAATGAGCAGTACTTC.

This clonotype has only a few counts. DNA of the CDR3: TGTGCCAGCAGCCCCTCTGGGGGCGCACAAGAGACCCAGTACTTC. As protein: CASSPSGGAQETQYF. The chain links TRBV7-3 to TRBJ2-5; possibly TRBD1 for D (6 bases). There are 15 residues in the CDR3. Germline V lookup: CDR1 SGHTA, CDR2 FQGTGA. Deletions cut 5 bases from V and 2 bases from J, with 15 bases between.